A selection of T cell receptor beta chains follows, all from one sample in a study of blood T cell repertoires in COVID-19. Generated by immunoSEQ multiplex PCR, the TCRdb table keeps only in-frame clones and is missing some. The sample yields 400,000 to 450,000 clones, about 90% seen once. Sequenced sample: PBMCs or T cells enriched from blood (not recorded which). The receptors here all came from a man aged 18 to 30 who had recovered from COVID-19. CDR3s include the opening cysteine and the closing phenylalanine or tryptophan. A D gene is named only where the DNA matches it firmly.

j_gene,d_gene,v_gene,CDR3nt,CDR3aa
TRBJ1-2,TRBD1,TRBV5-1,TGCGCCAGCAGCTTGGATCAGGGGGCTTTATATGGCTACACCTTC,CASSLDQGALYGYTF
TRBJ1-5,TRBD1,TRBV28,TGTGCCAGCCAAAAAGGGGACAGGATCCAGCCCCAGCATTTT,CASQKGDRIQPQHF
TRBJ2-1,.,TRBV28,TGTGCCAGCAGTTTACGGGGAGTCATTTCCAATGAGCAGTTCTTC,CASSLRGVISNEQFF
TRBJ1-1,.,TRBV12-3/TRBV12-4,TGTGCCAGCAGTTTTCTCCAGGGTGAAGCTTTCTTT,CASSFLQGEAFF
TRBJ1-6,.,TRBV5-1,TGCGCCAGCAGCTTCCGACAGTATAATTCACCCCTCCACTTT,CASSFRQYNSPLHF
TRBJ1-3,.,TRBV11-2,TGTGCCAGCAGTTGGGAGGGAAACACCATATATTTT,CASSWEGNTIYF
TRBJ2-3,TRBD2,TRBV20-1,TGCAGTGCTAGTATCTTCCTAGCGGGGGGATCGGATACGCAGTATTTT,CSASIFLAGGSDTQYF
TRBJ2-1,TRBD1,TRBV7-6,TGTGCCAGCAGCTTAGCCGTACAGGGGGCCTACAATGAGCAGTTCTTC,CASSLAVQGAYNEQFF
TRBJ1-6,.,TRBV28,TGTGCCAGCAGTCCGGGGAGGTCACCCCTCCACTTT,CASSPGRSPLHF
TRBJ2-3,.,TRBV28,TGTGCCAGCAGTGCCGGAGGCAGAGGCACAGATACGCAGTATTTT,CASSAGGRGTDTQYF
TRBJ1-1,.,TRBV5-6,TGTGCCAGCAGCTTAGGCCTAGACACTGAAGCTTTCTTT,CASSLGLDTEAFF
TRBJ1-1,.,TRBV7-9,TGTGCCAGCAGCTCTCCCCGGGACACTGAAGCTTTCTTT,CASSSPRDTEAFF
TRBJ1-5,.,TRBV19,TGTGCCAGTAGATCCCCGCCGCAGCCAGGGGTCAATCAGCCCCAGCATTTT,CASRSPPQPGVNQPQHF
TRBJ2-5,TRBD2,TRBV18,TGTGCCAGCTCACCATTCCTAGCGGGGCAAGAGACCCAGTACTTC,CASSPFLAGQETQYF
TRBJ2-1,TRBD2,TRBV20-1,TGCAGTGCTAGTGGGACTAGCTTCAATGAGCAGTTCTTC,CSASGTSFNEQFF
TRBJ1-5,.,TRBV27,TGTGCCAGCAGTTTAAGGGGCCATCAGCCCCAGCATTTT,CASSLRGHQPQHF
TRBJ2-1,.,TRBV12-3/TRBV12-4,TGTGCCAGCAGTTTCGGGTACAATGAGCAGTTCTTC,CASSFGYNEQFF
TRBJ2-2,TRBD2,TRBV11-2,TGTGCCAGCAGTTCCGGACTAGCGGGATACACCGGGGAGCTGTTTTTT,CASSSGLAGYTGELFF
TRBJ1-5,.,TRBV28,TGTGCCAGCAGTTTAGGGCAGAGAAATCAGCCCCAGCATTTT,CASSLGQRNQPQHF
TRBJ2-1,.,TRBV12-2,TGTGCAAGTCGTTCAAAACGGGGGAGCTTCTACAATGAGCAGTTCTTC,CASRSKRGSFYNEQFF
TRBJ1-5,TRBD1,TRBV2,TGTGCCAGCAGTTCCACAGGGGCAAATCAGCCCCAGCATTTT,CASSSTGANQPQHF
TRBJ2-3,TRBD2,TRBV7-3,TGTGCCAGCAGCTTAGGAGCGGGGGATACGCAGTATTTT,CASSLGAGDTQYF
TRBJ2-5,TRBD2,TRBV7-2,TGTGCCAGCAGCTCTCTAGCGGGAGTACTGGGACAAGAGACCCAGTACTTC,CASSSLAGVLGQETQYF
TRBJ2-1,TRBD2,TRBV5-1,TGCGCCAGCAGCTTGGTCTGGGCGGGAGGAGGGGAGGATGAGCAGTTCTTC,CASSLVWAGGGEDEQFF
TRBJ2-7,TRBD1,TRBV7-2,TGTGCCAGCAGCATAGGGGGCGGCGAGCAGTACTTC,CASSIGGGEQYF
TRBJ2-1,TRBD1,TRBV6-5,TGTGCCAGCAGCCGACAGGGGAACAATGAGCAGTTCTTC,CASSRQGNNEQFF
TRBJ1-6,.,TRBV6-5,TGTGCCAGCAAGGACACTTATAATTCACCCCTCCACTTT,CASKDTYNSPLHF
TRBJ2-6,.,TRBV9,TGTGCCAGCAGCGTAATGTCGACGGGTGGGGCCAACGTCCTGACTTTC,CASSVMSTGGANVLTF
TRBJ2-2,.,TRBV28,TGTGCCAGCCAGAACACCGGGGAGCTGTTTTTT,CASQNTGELFF
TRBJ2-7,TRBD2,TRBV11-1,TGTGCCAGCAGCTCCTACCGGGGGGTCTCCTCAGGAGAGCAGTACTTC,CASSSYRGVSSGEQYF